One and the same sample provided the 3 T cell receptor beta chains below, sequenced in a study of cytomegalovirus exposure and HLA in healthy donors. Produced via immunoSEQ multiplex PCR; TCRdb's table is partial and in-frame only. This table holds some 78,000 clones, 90% to 97% found once. The sequencing input was PBMCs. The receptors shown here come from a man between 18 and 35 years old in good health and CMV-seropositive.

The chain combines TRBV7-6 with TRBJ1-1; D remains unclear. Germline CDR1 SGHVS, CDR2 FNYEAQ. V lost 1 base and J lost 3, with 9 bases in between. The CDR3 extends over 14 amino acids. The CDR3 DNA is TGTGCCAGCAGCTTAGAGTGGAGCGACACTGAAGCTTTCTTT. Its translation: CASSLEWSDTEAFF.

The chain couples TRBV28 to TRBJ1-2, with D possibly TRBD1 on 6 matching bases. CDR3 length equals 17 residues. Trimming removed 5 bases at V and 4 bases at J, with 23 bases between. Germline V CDR1 and CDR2: MDHEN, SYDVKM. DNA for the CDR3: TGTGCCAGCAGTCCTGCTGCCGAACAGGGTCAGGGCTATGGCTACACCTTC. This gives the protein CASSPAAEQGQGYGYTF.

This clone was recorded only once. The chain has TRBV7-6 and TRBJ2-1, with 7 bases lining up with TRBD2. The CDR3 totals 15 residues. J lost 4 bases, V lost 3 bases, and 6 bases had no gene match. The germline gives CDR1 SGHVS, CDR2 FNYEAQ. The CDR3 bases are TGTGCCAGCAGCTTTAAAGCGGGGCGATACAATGAGCAGTTCTTC. Protein product: CASSFKAGRYNEQFF.